The source of this TCR beta chain is a study of spatial heterogeneity in lung cancer. At the level of the study: Beta-chain sequences consistently outnumbered alpha-chain sequences in detection. The average count in raw reads for each unique TCR and UMI combination exceeded nine appearances.

The CDR3 runs 15 residues. Germline V gene lookup returns CDR1 DFQATT and CDR2 SNEGSKA (reference sequence). Germline trimming cut 6 bases from V and 9 bases from J; bases unmatched to any gene: 9. One entry per CDR3 protein results from TCRdb running MiXCR on the 5' RACE reads. The sample contains 15,000 to 20,000 distinct CDR3 sequences, around 21% of which appear only once. The time point here: sample taken at primary tumor resection. Sequencing covered unsorted whole RNA taken from tumor, nontumor lung or frozen PBMC. The cohort: some 73 early-stage, untreated non-small cell lung cancer patients. This clonotype has at least ten counts. Its matching antigen is unknown. Study findings and constraints: Circulating ubiquitous expanded tumor TCRs were observed more frequently at resection than at follow-up.

This TCR derives from a female donor with early-stage non-small cell lung cancer. This sequence joins TRBV20-1 and TRBJ1-6; 12 bases fit TRBD1. Sample: PBMCs, taken at surgery. CDR3 amino acids: CSAHYGTGGSSPLHF. Here the CDR3 DNA reads TGCAGTGCCCATTACGGGACAGGGGGCAGTTCACCCCTCCACTTT.